This entry features one T cell receptor beta chain sequence. The data belong to a study of blood T cell repertoires in COVID-19. Study context: The samples span acute and convalescent COVID-19 from the United States, Italy and Spain.

Per the study methods: Reference gene primer amplification gave estimated nucleated cell counts. Using immunoSEQ multiplex PCR, the repertoire was profiled, and TCRdb retains in-frame clones only, with some absent. V and J calls and clone size come straight from that table; D and trimming were deduced from the DNA. Here the sample spans about 150,000 clones, 75% to 90% being singletons. Germline V lookup: CDR1 SGHTA, CDR2 FQGNSA. CDR3 length: 12 amino acids. Trimming shortened V by 3 bases and J by 5 bases, and 7 bases separated the two germline ends. Everyone who took part was about 18 to 90 years old, and they came from about two dozen US areas. Recovered participants had two consecutive negative NP/OP PCR tests, healthcare professional clearance, or symptom resolution.

V and J are TRBV7-2 and TRBJ2-5; no firm D call. Sequenced input: PBMCs or T cells enriched from blood (not recorded which). This TCR was recovered from a man aged 50-59 years who had recovered from COVID-19. This CDR3 is CASSFLRETQYF. DNA of the CDR3: TGTGCCAGCAGCTTCCTTCGGGAGACCCAGTACTTC.